The rows below give T cell receptor beta chains drawn from one sample of a study of STAT5B mutations in CD4+ large granular lymphocyte leukemia. The method was immunoSEQ multiplex PCR; TCRdb's version includes in-frame clones alone and lacks a portion of them. The sample includes 45,000 to 50,000 clones, roughly four fifths of them seen just once. What was sequenced was CD4+ T cells from blood buffy coats. These TCRs come from a human donor in good health. CDR3s include the opening cysteine and the closing phenylalanine or tryptophan. The D gene is left open where the match is weak. Some rows mark clone size as missing; the rest say once, few, many or name a class of expanded clone.

>TRBJ1-6|.|.|TRBV30
TGTGCCTGGAGGGTTCAAACGGGTTCACCCCTCCACTTT
CAWRVQTGSPLHF
>TRBJ2-2|once|.|TRBV7-2
TGTGCCAGCAGCCCCTGGGGTGGGGCGAGGAGCGGGGAGCTGTTTTTT
CASSPWGGARSGELFF
>TRBJ1-2|.|.|TRBV7-2
TGTGCCAGCAGCTTTTCGAGGGAGGATGGCTACACCTTC
CASSFSREDGYTF
>TRBJ1-5|few|.|TRBV19
TGTGCCAGTAGTACCCTCGGGACGGCCAATCAGCCCCAGCATTTT
CASSTLGTANQPQHF
>TRBJ2-1|.|TRBD1|TRBV7-3
TGTGCCAGCAGCAGATCACAGGGGGCTGTTGAGCAGTTCTTC
CASSRSQGAVEQFF
>TRBJ1-1|.|TRBD1|TRBV7-3
TGTGCCAGCAGCTTACAGGGGGCGGACACTGAAGCTTTCTTT
CASSLQGADTEAFF
>TRBJ2-3|.|.|TRBV5-6
TGTGCCAGCAGCTTCCGGATAAGCAACACAGATACGCAGTATTTT
CASSFRISNTDTQYF
>TRBJ2-2|.|.|TRBV11-2
TGTGCCAGCAGCTTGGGGCTAGTCGGGGGGGAGCTGTTTTTT
CASSLGLVGGELFF
>TRBJ2-2|.|.|TRBV18
TGTGCCAGCTCACCACGTAGGGGAGAGAACACCGGGGAGCTGTTTTTT
CASSPRRGENTGELFF
>TRBJ1-4|.|TRBD1|TRBV30
TGTGCCTGGAGTACAGGGGCGGCTAATGAAAAACTGTTTTTT
CAWSTGAANEKLFF
>TRBJ2-1|.|.|TRBV5-1
TGCGCCAGCAGCTTGGATTGGGGCAATGAGCAGTTCTTC
CASSLDWGNEQFF
>TRBJ2-2|.|.|TRBV15
TGTGCCACCAGCAGACCCACTGGGGCCGGGGAGCTGTTTTTT
CATSRPTGAGELFF
>TRBJ1-6|.|.|TRBV28
TGTGCCAGCAGTTTGAGGTCACCCCTCCACTTT
CASSLRSPLHF
>TRBJ1-5|once|.|TRBV6-1
TGTGCCAGCAGTGCCTCCGGGAGCAATCAGCCCCAGCATTTT
CASSASGSNQPQHF
>TRBJ2-2|.|TRBD1|TRBV14
TGTGCCAGCAGCCCGGGACAGACCCGCACCGGGGAGCTGTTTTTT
CASSPGQTRTGELFF
>TRBJ1-3|few|TRBD1|TRBV4-1
TGCGCCAGCAGCCAACCGGGACAGCGCTTTCTTGCCTTT
CASSQPGQRFLAF
>TRBJ2-1|.|TRBD2|TRBV11-2
TGTGCCAGCAGACCCACCGGGACTAGCGTGAATGAGCAGTTCTTC
CASRPTGTSVNEQFF
>TRBJ1-2|.|.|TRBV14
TGTGCCAGCAGTCGGGACGGAAACTATGGCTACACCTTC
CASSRDGNYGYTF
>TRBJ2-7|.|TRBD2|TRBV5-8
TGTGCCAGCAGCTTGGCTCGCGGGAGGGCCAATTGGTACGAGCAGTACTTC
CASSLARGRANWYEQYF
>TRBJ2-4|medium-sized|.|TRBV6-5
TGTGCCAGCAGTTACTCGTCAGTAGCCAAAAACATTCAGTACTTC
CASSYSSVAKNIQYF
>TRBJ1-2|.|.|TRBV6-5
TGTGCCAGCAGTTCCGCCGGGACAAGAATTAACTATGGCTACACCTTC
CASSSAGTRINYGYTF
>TRBJ1-2|.|.|TRBV9
TGTGCCAGCAGCGTAGATCAGGACCGCTACACCTTC
CASSVDQDRYTF
>TRBJ2-3|few|.|TRBV4-2
TGTGCCAGCAGCCAAGAGGACAGCAGCACAGATACGCAGTATTTT
CASSQEDSSTDTQYF
>TRBJ2-3|.|TRBD2|TRBV2
TGTGCCAGCAGTGACGGTAGCGGGACTAATACAGATACGCAGTATTTT
CASSDGSGTNTDTQYF
>TRBJ1-3|.|.|TRBV5-4
TGTGCCAGCAGCCAGGTCGGGGGCGGGAGAAACACCATATATTTT
CASSQVGGGRNTIYF
>TRBJ1-1|.|.|TRBV5-1
TGCGCCAGCAGCTTGGAGGGGGGGGCTGAAGCTTTCTTT
CASSLEGGAEAFF
>TRBJ2-3|once|.|TRBV29-1
TGCAGCGTAGAGTCCATAGGCACAGATACGCAGTATTTT
CSVESIGTDTQYF
>TRBJ1-1|.|TRBD1|TRBV2
TGTGCCAGCACAGGGGGTCCCTCTTACACTGAAGCTTTCTTT
CASTGGPSYTEAFF